Reported below is one TCR beta chain. At the DNA level, this CDR3 is encoded by other sequences in the same sample as well. The sample comes from a study of blood T cell repertoires in COVID-19. About the study: There were acute and convalescent COVID-19 samples, and they came from the United States, Italy and Spain. T cells, B-cell-depleted T cells, or PBMCs supplied cDNA or gDNA.

Trimming took 3 bases from V and 6 from J, leaving 15 bases between them. The CDR3 consists of 15 residues. Germline V gene lookup returns CDR1 LNHDA and CDR2 SQIVND (reference sequence). In the original processing: Nucleated cell counts were estimated from reference gene primer amplification. TCRdb's copy holds only in-frame clones and misses some; the assay was immunoSEQ multiplex PCR. V, J and clone size are those of that table, while D and trimming were read from the DNA. The sample has tens of thousands of clones, around 82% seen once. This clonotype was obtained from a human donor in a cohort sampled during active COVID-19. The V call is TRBV19, the J call TRBJ1-5; D may be TRBD1 (5 bases). Sequenced material: peripheral blood. The CDR3, as DNA: TGTGCCAGTAGTATCGGGCAGGGCGGCGGTCAGCCCCAGCATTTT. This sequence encodes CASSIGQGGGQPQHF.